Here is one TCR beta chain with its context. The antigen is undetermined. Between the trimmed V and J ends, which lost 10 bases and 3 bases, there was a span of 12 bases. Per the germline V gene, CDR1 is MNHNS and CDR2 is SASEGT. CDR3 length equals 13 residues. TCR beta CDR3 regions were amplified from RNA transcripts. First-round RT-PCR targeting the TCR CDR3 was performed with the HTBI primer set. One entry per CDR3 protein results from TCRdb running MiXCR on the multiplex PCR reads. The sample consists of roughly 510,000 distinct CDR3 sequences, roughly 20% of them appearing once. An absence of ophthalmopathy progression within 18 months meant stable Graves' hyperthyroidism. Clinical symptoms, serum thyroxine, TRAb, thyroid ultrasound and orbital computed tomography informed diagnoses. The source of the sample is a study of T cells in Graves' hyperthyroidism and ophthalmopathy. Overall study findings and caveats: Prediction of ophthalmopathy progression came a median roughly 7.1 months pre-onset. Ophthalmopathy was told apart from stable hyperthyroidism by a 13 V-J model.

This sequence was found in a man aged 18-30 years with Graves' hyperthyroidism. The genes are TRBV6-1 and TRBJ2-2, with D perhaps matching TRBD2 (5 bases). Specimen: blood. CDR3 in DNA: TGTGCCATCGTCGGGGTCGACACCGGGGAGCTGTTTTTT. Its translation: CAIVGVDTGELFF.